This entry describes one T cell receptor (beta chain). Its antigen is not known. The data belong to a study of shared clonotypes between healthy human individuals. Across the whole study: The donor pool was made up of a couple of women and a few men aged 18 to 49.

Overall study findings and caveats: Collection of samples was limited to blood; tissue repertoires likely differ.

Only in-frame clones appear in the TCRdb table, and some are missing; sequencing was by immunoSEQ multiplex PCR. The table lists fewer than 500,000 clones, about 79% of them singletons. This TCR came from a woman aged 40 to 50 in good health. Some clones in this sample may be carry-over from other donors' samples. The sample consisted of PBMCs.

CDR3 in amino acids: CASSLDGQGTQTVQYF. The CDR3 DNA reads TGCGCCAGCAGCTTGGACGGACAGGGGACCCAAACCGTTCAGTACTTC. The V gene is TRBV5-1, the J gene TRBJ2-4, with 9 positions matching TRBD1. V lost 0 bases and J lost 11; bases outside the gene matches: 12. Germline V gene sequence: CDR1 SGHRS, CDR2 YFSETQ. CDR3 length: 16 amino acids. The variable domain in full, with the rest retrieved from reference TRBV5-1 and TRBJ2-4, is KAGVTQTPRYLIKTRGQQVTLSCSPISGHRSVSWYQQTPGQGLQFLFEYFSETQRNKGNFPGRFSGRQFSNSRSEMNVSTLELGDSALYLCASSLDGQGTQTVQYFGAGTRLSVL.